This T cell receptor (beta chain) was found in a study of neurological immune-mediated disorders. The unsorted libraries were prepared from 2 million PBMCs (stored at -80 C). Synthesis of cDNA was performed by 5'RACE using 10-nucleotide random UMIs. Via MiXCR, TCRdb re-called the 5' RACE reads, giving one row per CDR3 protein. The sample lists tens of thousands of distinct CDR3 sequences; approximately 10% were seen once. The sequence was obtained from a man aged 55 to 70 in good health. Sequenced material: PBMCs.

CDR3 nucleotide sequence: TGTGCCAGCAGCCGGACGGATTCCTACGAGCAGTACTTC. Translating gives CASSRTDSYEQYF. This chain connects TRBV7-2 to TRBJ2-7, with D unclear. CDR3 length: 13 residues. V shed 5 bases and J shed 1 base, with 9 bases lying between them. Germline-derived CDR1 and CDR2 are SGHTA and FQGNSA.